This passage covers 6 T cell receptor beta chains from one sample sequenced in a study of shared clonotypes between healthy human individuals. Clones were sequenced by immunoSEQ multiplex PCR, and TCRdb holds only the in-frame ones, with some missing. The sample includes some 2,500,000 clones, around 92% of them seen just once. Sequencing was done on a sample of naive CD4+ T cells from PBMCs. Subset specified: CD45RA+ positively selected. These receptors originate from a young man in good health. Some clones in this sample may be carry-over from other donors' samples.

The V and J genes are TRBV7-9 and TRBJ2-1; possible D gene TRBD2, 6 bases. The CDR3 is 17 amino acids. Deletions cut 0 bases from V and 9 bases from J, with 21 bases between. Germline lookup yields CDR1 SEHNR and CDR2 FQNEAQ (reference sequence). The CDR3 is CASSLAGLPTPRSEQFF. The CDR3 DNA sequence: TGTGCCAGCAGCTTAGCGGGACTTCCCACTCCGCGGAGTGAGCAGTTCTTC.

V gene TRBV7-9 combines with J gene TRBJ2-7; TRBD2 aligns across 9 bases. Trimming at V came to 5 bases and at J to 5 bases, leaving 7 bases not matched to a gene. Germline V gene sequence: CDR1 SEHNR, CDR2 FQNEAQ (reference sequence). The CDR3 spans 14 residues. The CDR3 bases are TGTGCCAGCAGCCCCGGGCTAGCGGGACACGAGCAGTACTTC. Protein product: CASSPGLAGHEQYF.

The chain combines TRBV5-1 with TRBJ1-5; a possible D gene is TRBD1 (5 bases). The V end was cut by 4 bases, the J end by 3 bases, with 11 bases between. CDR3 length: 14 residues. In germline, CDR1 is SGHRS, CDR2 YFSETQ. CDR3 region: CASSPTGNNQPQHF. CDR3 nucleotides: TGCGCCAGCAGCCCTACAGGCAACAATCAGCCCCAGCATTTT.

V is TRBV25-1 and J is TRBJ1-5; D not certain. The V gene lost 2 bases and the J gene lost 2 bases, with 10 bases spanning the gap. The CDR3 runs to 15 residues. Germline V gives CDR1 MGHDK, CDR2 SYGVNS. The CDR3 coding sequence is TGTGCCAGCAGTGAACTCGGCCGGGGCAATCAGCCCCAGCATTTT. Its protein is CASSELGRGNQPQHF.

This clone appeared once. The chain couples TRBV4-3 to TRBJ2-1; D gene ambiguous. The CDR3 covers 15 residues. V was trimmed by 4 bases and J by 0 bases, leaving 10 bases between them. The germline V gene has CDR1 LGHNA and CDR2 YSLEER. The CDR3 region has the DNA TGCGCCAGCAGCCCCATGGCGAGCTCCTACAATGAGCAGTTCTTC. This encodes CASSPMASSYNEQFF.

The V and J genes are TRBV12-2 and TRBJ2-1; the table calls TRBD1, which could not be checked here. TRBV12-2 is given as a pseudogene. The CDR3 loop spans 17 amino acids. CDR3 coding DNA: TGTGCAAGTCGCTTAGCGTTAAGGACAGATCCCTACAATGAGCAGTTCTTC. Protein sequence: CASRLALRTDPYNEQFF.